The 26 T cell receptor beta chains given below trace back to one sample, sequenced in a study of circulating CD8 cells and anti-PD-1 response in melanoma. Sorting of live CD3+CD8+TCRalphabeta+ cells by PD-1 and/or TIGIT gave four subsets. The QIAseq Immune Repertoire TCR panel built the libraries from around 15 ng of total RNA. One entry per CDR3 protein, called by TCRdb with MiXCR from the reads. Among approximately 800 distinct CDR3 sequences, less than 7.5% were seen once, and the ten largest hold more than 25%. Sequencing was performed on CD8+ T cells from PBMCs, taken at baseline or after one month of anti-PD-1 therapy (not recorded which). The origin of the receptors is a human donor with melanoma.

Note on this clonotype: Possible read error: a much larger clone is one base away. The chain links TRBV19 to TRBJ1-1; no firm D call. Per germline, CDR1 LNHDA and CDR2 SQIVND (reference sequence). This CDR3 is 13 amino acids long. V was cut by 4 bases and J by 3 bases, with 9 bases left in between. This CDR3 is CASSRNGDTEAFF. CDR3 sequence (DNA): TGTGCCAGTAGTAGGAACGGGGACACTGAAGCTTTCTTT.

CDR3 coding DNA: TGCAGTGCTAGAGATTTGAGAGGGAATTCCGGGGAGCTGTTTTTT. Translation: CSARDLRGNSGELFF. The chain joins TRBV20-1 to TRBJ2-2; tentatively, D is TRBD2 (5 bases). Germline V CDR1 and CDR2: DFQATT, SNEGSKA (reference sequence). The V gene lost 0 bases and the J gene lost 6 bases, with 14 bases spanning the gap. The CDR3 is 15 amino acids.

In its sample, this clonotype ranks as medium-sized. The chain uses TRBV7-3 and TRBJ1-3; no clear D gene. The germline V gene has CDR1 SGHTA and CDR2 FQGTGA. The CDR3 extends over 12 amino acids. Trimming removed 4 bases at V and 4 bases at J, with 5 bases between. CDR3 region: CASSSGGNTIYF. As DNA, the CDR3 is TGTGCCAGCAGCTCAGGAGGAAACACCATATATTTT.

By share of the sample, this clonotype is medium-sized. V usage is TRBV4-2 and J usage is TRBJ1-2; D remains ambiguous. Deletions cut 3 bases from V and 4 bases from J, with 9 bases between. CDR1 LGHNA and CDR2 YNFKEQ come from the germline V gene. The CDR3 totals 13 residues. The DNA of the CDR3 is TGTGCCAGCAGCCAGCCACCAAGCTATGGCTACACCTTC. This sequence encodes CASSQPPSYGYTF.

In its sample, this clonotype is large. V and J are TRBV28 and TRBJ2-5; 9 positions match TRBD1. The CDR3 is 15 residues long. J was trimmed by 4 bases and V by 6 bases; bases with no gene match: 9. CDR1 and CDR2 (germline): MDHEN, SYDVKM. CDR3 in amino acids: CASRPGTGFGETQYF. The DNA for the CDR3 is TGTGCCAGCAGACCCGGGACAGGGTTCGGAGAGACCCAGTACTTC. The full variable domain, completed using reference TRBV28 and TRBJ2-5, is DVKVTQSSRYLVKRTGEKVFLECVQDMDHENMFWYRQDPGLGLRLIYFSYDVKMKEKGDIPEGYSVSREKKERFSLILESASTNQTSMYLCASRPGTGFGETQYFGPGTRLLVL.

V gene TRBV29-1 combines with J gene TRBJ2-6; possibly TRBD1 for D (5 bases). Trimming left V 3 bases short and J 2 bases short, with 8 bases between. This CDR3 contains 14 residues. Germline CDR1 and CDR2: SQVTM and ANQGSEA. In nucleotides, the CDR3 is TGCAGCGTTGAGGCAGGGACTGGGGCCAACGTCCTGACTTTC. As protein: CSVEAGTGANVLTF.

This clonotype is medium-sized in the sample. The chain links TRBV7-3 to TRBJ2-5; TRBD1 or TRBD2 may be the D gene (6 bases each). Germline lookup yields CDR1 SGHTA and CDR2 FQGTGA. This CDR3 spans 15 amino acids. V gave up 2 bases and J gave up 5 bases, with 15 bases separating them. The CDR3 sequence: CASSLSGAQGETQYF. Written as DNA, the CDR3 is TGTGCCAGCAGCTTATCGGGGGCGCAAGGGGAGACCCAGTACTTC.

By frequency in the sample, this clonotype is large. This chain joins TRBV28 and TRBJ2-7; D is possibly TRBD1 (6 bases). This CDR3 is 15 amino acids long. Germline-derived CDR1 and CDR2 are MDHEN and SYDVKM. Trimming pared 5 bases from V and 0 bases from J, leaving 14 bases between. DNA of the CDR3: TGTGCCAGCAGTCCCCGAACAGGGAGCTCCTACGAGCAGTACTTC. Translation: CASSPRTGSSYEQYF.

The V and J genes are TRBV7-9 and TRBJ2-7, with TRBD2 identical over 7 bases. The J call may be wrong; the DNA end is better matched by TRBJ2-5. Germline values: CDR1 SEHNR, CDR2 FQNEAQ (reference sequence). The CDR3 is 15 amino acids. CDR3 protein: CASSFGLGSQETQYF. The CDR3 DNA sequence: TGTGCCAGCAGCTTTGGACTAGGTAGCCAAGAGACCCAGTACTTC.

This clonotype ranks as medium-sized. This chain joins TRBV27 and TRBJ2-2; D not resolved. Germline V gene lookup returns CDR1 MNHEY and CDR2 SMNVEV (reference sequence). The CDR3 sequence is 12 residues long. Between the trimmed V and J ends, which lost 6 bases and 7 bases, there was a span of 9 bases. DNA of the CDR3: TGTGCCAGCAGACATGGTAACGGGGAGCTGTTTTTT. The encoded protein is CASRHGNGELFF.

By sample fraction, this clonotype is large. J is TRBJ2-1 and V is TRBV19; D call uncertain. This CDR3 is 15 amino acids long. V was shortened by 2 bases and J by 7 bases, with 15 bases between the two germline ends. The germline CDR1 and CDR2 sequences are LNHDA and SQIVND (reference sequence). The CDR3 region is CASSISWRSPNEQFF. CDR3 nucleotide sequence: TGTGCCAGTAGTATAAGCTGGAGATCCCCAAATGAGCAGTTCTTC.

This clonotype is termed medium-sized. The chain employs TRBV27 and TRBJ1-6; 7 bases agree with TRBD1. Trimming removed 2 bases from V and 9 bases from J; junction bases left unmatched: 10. The CDR3 loop spans 16 amino acids. Germline-derived CDR1 and CDR2 are MNHEY and SMNVEV (reference sequence). Written as DNA, the CDR3 is TGTGCCAGCAGTTTAGCATCTGGGACAGTCAGTTCACCCCTCCACTTT. Protein: CASSLASGTVSSPLHF.

Within the sample, this clonotype is medium-sized (0.01 to 0.1%). This chain connects TRBV29-1 to TRBJ2-6, with a possible D match to TRBD1 (5 bases). V shed 6 bases and J shed 0 bases, with 6 bases lying between them. CDR3 size: 13 residues. In germline, CDR1 is SQVTM, CDR2 ANQGSEA. The CDR3 DNA follows: TGCAGCGTAGACAGCTCTGGGGCCAACGTCCTGACTTTC. Translating gives CSVDSSGANVLTF.

Sample share makes this clonotype medium-sized. V gene TRBV11-2 combines with J gene TRBJ2-7; weak D call: TRBD1 (6 bases). CDR3 length: 15 residues. Germline V gene sequence: CDR1 SGHAT, CDR2 FQNNGV. V was clipped by 1 base and J by 1 base, with 11 bases between them. CDR3 coding DNA: TGTGCCAGCAGCTTAGGGGGGACATATTCCTACGAGCAGTACTTC. The encoded protein is CASSLGGTYSYEQYF.

By share, this clonotype ranks as large. V and J are TRBV2 and TRBJ2-7, with a tentative D call TRBD1 (6 bases). The V and J ends lost 6 bases and 5 bases respectively, with 17 bases between them. Germline CDR1 is SNHLY and CDR2 is FYNNEI. The CDR3 loop spans 14 amino acids. The CDR3 loop is CASSAMNRADEQYF. As DNA, the CDR3 is TGTGCCAGCAGCGCTATGAACAGGGCGGACGAGCAGTACTTC.

This clonotype turned up a few times. A much larger clone lies a single base off, so this may be a read error. This chain joins TRBV5-8 and TRBJ1-1; 7 bases align to TRBD1. Trimming at V came to 3 bases and at J to 11 bases, leaving 10 bases not matched to a gene. Per the germline V gene, CDR1 is SGHTS and CDR2 is YDEGEE. The CDR3 consists of 13 residues. CDR3 in DNA: TGTGCCAGCAGCTCCTATTACTCAGGGGGGGCTTTCTTT. As protein: CASSSYYSGGAFF.

By its share, this clonotype is large. V gene TRBV19 combines with J gene TRBJ2-7; perhaps TRBD2 as D (5 bases). The CDR3 spans 11 residues. Germline V gene sequence: CDR1 LNHDA, CDR2 SQIVND (reference sequence). Trimming shortened V by 10 bases and J by 2 bases, and 9 bases separated the two germline ends. CDR3 in amino acids: CATRGTYEQYF. As DNA, the CDR3 is TGTGCCACCCGAGGGACCTACGAGCAGTACTTC.

By frequency in the sample, this clonotype is large. The chain carries TRBV19 and TRBJ2-7; 9 bases agree with TRBD1. The germline gives CDR1 LNHDA, CDR2 SQIVND (reference sequence). The CDR3 totals 14 residues. With 7 bases clipped from V and 4 bases from J, the junction kept 8 bases outside the gene matches. CDR3: CASTPTGGIYEQYF. As DNA, the CDR3 is TGTGCCAGTACTCCGACAGGGGGAATATACGAGCAGTACTTC.

This clonotype ranks as medium-sized. The chain joins TRBV19 to TRBJ2-2; D is possibly TRBD2 (6 bases). This CDR3 is 14 amino acids long. Germline CDR1 is LNHDA and CDR2 is SQIVND (reference sequence). Trimming took off 7 bases at V and 5 bases at J, with 14 bases between the two ends. Here the CDR3 DNA reads TGTGCCAGTAAAGTTGCGGGGTGGACCGGGGAGCTGTTTTTT. It yields the protein CASKVAGWTGELFF. Supplemented by reference TRBV19 and TRBJ2-2, the full variable domain reads DGGITQSPKYLFRKEGQNVTLSCEQNLNHDAMYWYRQDPGQGLRLIYYSQIVNDFQKGDIAEGYSVSREKKESFPLTVTSAQKNPTAFYLCASKVAGWTGELFFGEGSRLTVL.

This rearrangement joins TRBV28 to TRBJ2-7; D possibly corresponds to TRBD2 (7 bases). The CDR3 totals 16 residues. V was cut by 5 bases and J by 2 bases, with 19 bases left in between. From germline, CDR1 is MDHEN and CDR2 SYDVKM. This CDR3 is CASSPLGGAAAYEQYF. The CDR3 DNA follows: TGTGCCAGCAGTCCGCTAGGGGGGGCGGCTGCCTACGAGCAGTACTTC.

This chain links TRBV5-5 with TRBJ1-1; a possible D gene is TRBD1 (6 bases). The V and J ends lost 0 bases and 1 base respectively, with 16 bases between them. The CDR3 consists of 17 residues. Per germline, CDR1 SGHKS and CDR2 YYEKEE (reference sequence). CDR3 sequence (DNA): TGTGCCAGCAGCTTGGGGTACAGGGCCGCCGGGAACACTGAAGCTTTCTTT. This translates into CASSLGYRAAGNTEAFF.

In its sample, this clonotype is large. This sequence joins TRBV5-4 and TRBJ2-7; D is possibly TRBD1 or TRBD2 (5 bases each). CDR1 is SGHNT, CDR2 YYREEE, per germline (reference sequence). Trimming shortened V by 4 bases and J by 5 bases, and 19 bases separated the two germline ends. This CDR3 is 15 amino acids long. This CDR3 is CASSPEGNSADEQYF. CDR3 DNA: TGTGCCAGCAGCCCAGAGGGGAATTCCGCCGACGAGCAGTACTTC.

Turning to this clonotype: The conserved phenylalanine or tryptophan is not found at the CDR3 terminus, so this likely reflects a read error. The gene calls are TRBV27 and TRBJ1-4, with D tentatively TRBD1 (5 bases). CDR3 length: 14 residues. Germline V gene data show CDR1 as MNHEY and CDR2 as SMNVEV (reference sequence). CDR3 in DNA: TGTGCCAGCAGTCCTGGGGGAGCTAATGAAAAGCTGTTTCTT. Translating gives CASSPGGANEKLFL.

This chain links TRBV28 with TRBJ1-1, with TRBD1 matching over 7 bases. The CDR3 extends over 14 amino acids. Germline CDR1 MDHEN, CDR2 SYDVKM. V trimming: 7 bases; J trimming: 0 bases; junction bases outside the gene matches: 5. The CDR3: CASIRRGMNTEAFF. DNA of the CDR3: TGTGCCAGCATCCGCAGGGGGATGAACACTGAAGCTTTCTTT.

By share, this clonotype ranks as large. The chain recombines TRBV19 with TRBJ1-5; 7 bases line up with TRBD1. The ends lost 6 bases at V and 1 base at J; junction bases unmatched: 6. Per the germline V gene, CDR1 is LNHDA and CDR2 is SQIVND (reference sequence). The CDR3 has 15 residues. The chain's CDR3 is CASSKGTASNQPQHF. The CDR3 coding sequence is TGTGCCAGTAGCAAGGGGACAGCAAGCAATCAGCCCCAGCATTTT.

By share of the sample, this clonotype is medium-sized. The J gene is TRBJ2-3, the V gene TRBV4-1, with TRBD2 matching over 8 bases. There are 15 residues in the CDR3. Per germline, CDR1 MGHRA and CDR2 YSYEKL. V lost 2 bases, J lost 3 bases, and 4 bases stayed unmatched. CDR3 residues: CASSQFGGETDTQYF. CDR3 bases: TGCGCCAGCAGCCAATTCGGGGGGGAGACAGATACGCAGTATTTT.